Each of the 8 T cell receptor beta chains below was sequenced from the same sample in a study of blood T cells in healthy people across ages. Then a second PCR, running roughly 7 to 11 cycles, was carried out with a sample-barcoded 5' primer and a J-beta primer mix. A single record per CDR3 protein comes from TCRdb applying MiXCR to the 5' RACE reads. The sample records around 2 million distinct CDR3 sequences, roughly two fifths being singletons. The specimen sequenced was blood. These TCRs come from a human donor in good health.

V is TRBV20-1 and J is TRBJ1-5; D gene uncertain. The V gene lost 4 bases and the J gene lost 7 bases, with 23 bases spanning the gap. The germline gives CDR1 DFQATT, CDR2 SNEGSKA (reference sequence). This CDR3 has 16 amino acids. The CDR3 loop reads CSAIRLSKVVAQPQHF. CDR3 in DNA: TGCAGTGCTATTCGTCTCAGCAAAGTAGTGGCACAGCCCCAGCATTTT.

To note about this clonotype: A much larger clone differs from this one at a single base, so this may be a read error. The genes are TRBV29-1 and TRBJ1-4; D perhaps matches TRBD1 (5 bases). V was clipped by 3 bases and J by 1 base, with 6 bases between them. The CDR3 loop spans 13 amino acids. Germline CDR1 SQVTM, CDR2 ANQGSEA. The chain's CDR3 is CSVEGGTNEKLFF. Written as DNA, the CDR3 is TGCAGCGTTGAGGGGGGAACTAATGAAAAACTGTTTTTT.

This chain uses TRBV29-1 with TRBJ2-1, with D possibly matching TRBD1 (6 bases). V lost 7 bases, J lost 12 bases, and 31 bases lay in between. CDR1 SQVTM and CDR2 ANQGSEA come from the germline V gene. CDR3 size: 16 residues. CDR3 region: CSAGSNRAQGGLSQFF. Written as DNA, the CDR3 is TGCAGCGCCGGATCTAACCGGGCGCAAGGGGGTCTATCGCAGTTCTTC.

This clonotype came up a few times. V gene TRBV6-6 combines with J gene TRBJ2-7, with a weak D call TRBD1 (6 bases). V was cut by 7 bases and J by 2 bases, with 9 bases left in between. The V gene's germline CDR1 is MNHNY and CDR2 SVGAGI (reference sequence). The CDR3 is made up of 12 amino acids. The CDR3 protein is CASTQGPYEQYF. CDR3 sequence (DNA): TGTGCCAGCACCCAGGGGCCCTACGAGCAGTACTTC.

Many counts were recorded for this clonotype. This chain connects TRBV29-1 to TRBJ2-1, with TRBD1 matching over 11 bases. There are 14 residues in the CDR3. Trimming removed 5 bases from V and 5 bases from J; junction bases left unmatched: 5. Germline-derived CDR1 and CDR2 are SQVTM and ANQGSEA. This CDR3 is CSVWGTGGNNEQFF. For the CDR3, the DNA is TGCAGCGTTTGGGGGACAGGGGGTAACAATGAGCAGTTCTTC.

This rearrangement joins TRBV7-2 to TRBJ1-4, with D perhaps TRBD1 (6 bases). This CDR3 region has 14 residues. Between the trimmed V and J ends, which lost 8 bases and 8 bases, there was a span of 18 bases. In germline, CDR1 is SGHTA, CDR2 FQGNSA. The CDR3 spells CASARGAYTEKLFF. Here the CDR3 DNA reads TGTGCCAGCGCCCGGGGGGCGTACACCGAAAAACTGTTTTTT. The full variable domain, its missing parts supplied by reference TRBV7-2 and TRBJ1-4, is GAGVSQSPSNKVTEKGKDVELRCDPISGHTALYWYRQSLGQGLEFLIYFQGNSAPDKSGLPSDRFSAERTGGSVSTLTIQRTQQEDSAVYLCASARGAYTEKLFFGSGTQLSVL.

On this clonotype: The junction departs from the called germline gene at one end, perhaps through a read error. The rearrangement joins TRBV20-1 to TRBJ2-3, with D perhaps matching TRBD2 (5 bases). The germline gives CDR1 DFQATT, CDR2 SNEGSKA (reference sequence). This CDR3 is built from 20 residues. The CDR3 sequence is CSASGPTLEEYFTNTETQYF. The CDR3 DNA reads as TGCAGTGCTAGTGGCCCGACTTTGGAGGAATACTTCACCAACACAGAAACGCAGTATTTT.

This rearrangement joins TRBV14 to TRBJ1-6; possible D gene TRBD1, 5 bases. CDR1 is SGHDN and CDR2 is FVKESK in the germline V gene. V shed 1 base and J shed 7 bases, with 14 bases lying between them. The length of the CDR3 is 16 residues. The CDR3 protein is CASSQVRERGNSPLHF. The CDR3 region has the DNA TGTGCCAGCAGCCAAGTTAGGGAACGGGGGAATTCACCCCTCCACTTT.